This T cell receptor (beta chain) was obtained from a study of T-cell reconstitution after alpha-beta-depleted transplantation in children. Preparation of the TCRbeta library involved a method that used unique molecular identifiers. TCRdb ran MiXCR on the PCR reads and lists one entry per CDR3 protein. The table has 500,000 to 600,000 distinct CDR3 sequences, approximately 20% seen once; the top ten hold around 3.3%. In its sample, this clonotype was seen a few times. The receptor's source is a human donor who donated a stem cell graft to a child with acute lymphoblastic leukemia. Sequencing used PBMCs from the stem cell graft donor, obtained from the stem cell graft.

CDR3 sequence reads: CASSLSPNGGTDTQYF. The CDR3 nucleotides are TGCGCCAGCAGCTTGTCGCCGAATGGGGGCACAGATACGCAGTATTTT. The V call is TRBV5-1, the J call TRBJ2-3, with unresolved D. The germline gives CDR1 SGHRS, CDR2 YFSETQ. The CDR3 length is 16 residues. V lost 1 base, J lost 1 base, and 13 bases lay in between.